A selection of T cell receptor beta chains follows, all from one sample in a study of blood T cell repertoires in COVID-19. Sequencing was performed with immunoSEQ multiplex PCR; in TCRdb, only in-frame clones are kept and a portion is missing. The sample contains some 300,000 clones, over 85% of which appear only once. What was sequenced was PBMCs or T cells enriched from blood (not recorded which). All receptors derive from a woman between 25 and 40 years old who had recovered from COVID-19. CDR3s include the opening cysteine and the closing phenylalanine or tryptophan. A D gene is named only where the DNA matches it firmly. Where a row states a size, it is once, few, many or the class of an expanded clone; other rows omit it.

V,size,D,J,DNA,CDR3
TRBV11-2,once,TRBD1,TRBJ1-1,TGTGCCAGCAGCTTGGGACAGGCGAACACTGAAGCTTTCTTT,CASSLGQANTEAFF
TRBV9,NA,NA,TRBJ1-3,TGTGCCAGCAGCCCGCCGGACAGTGGAAACACCATATATTTT,CASSPPDSGNTIYF
TRBV4-1,NA,TRBD1,TRBJ1-2,TGCGCCAGCAGCCAATACAACAGGGGAAAGACTAACTATGGCTACACCTTC,CASSQYNRGKTNYGYTF
TRBV18,NA,TRBD1,TRBJ2-2,TGTGCCAGCTCACCAGGGACAGCTAGAACCGGGGAGCTGTTTTTT,CASSPGTARTGELFF
TRBV27,few,NA,TRBJ1-1,TGTGCCAGCAGTTTATTTGGCCCATTGATTTCGAACACTGAAGCTTTCTTT,CASSLFGPLISNTEAFF
TRBV5-1,NA,NA,TRBJ2-2,TGCGCCAGCAGCTTGTCAGGGTCGAACACCGGGGAGCTGTTTTTT,CASSLSGSNTGELFF
TRBV13,NA,NA,TRBJ1-5,TGTGCCAGCAGCTCTATCCCAGGGGTTGGCCCCCAGCATTTT,CASSSIPGVGPQHF
TRBV6-2/TRBV6-3,few,TRBD1,TRBJ1-1,TGTGCCAGCAGTTATTCGGTTACGACAGGGCGTGGGGCTTTCTTT,CASSYSVTTGRGAFF
TRBV7-6,NA,NA,TRBJ2-2,TGTGCCAGCAGCTTAGACGGCGGGGAGCTGTTTTTT,CASSLDGGELFF
TRBV3-1/TRBV3-2,NA,NA,TRBJ1-3,TGTGCCAGCAGCCGGAGAAGCACCATATATTTT,CASSRRSTIYF
TRBV9,NA,NA,TRBJ2-7,TGTGCCAGCAGCGTAGATCGGGGAGGATCGGCCGAGCAGTACTTC,CASSVDRGGSAEQYF
TRBV6-5,NA,NA,TRBJ2-7,TGTGCCAGCAGTTACGATGTAAGGGGTCCCTACGAGCAGTACTTC,CASSYDVRGPYEQYF
TRBV9,NA,TRBD2,TRBJ2-3,TGTGCCAGCAGCGCCCCCAGGGGACTAGCGGGAGTACCAGATACGCAGTATTTT,CASSAPRGLAGVPDTQYF
TRBV10-3,NA,TRBD1,TRBJ1-1,TGTGCCATCAGTGGAAAGGACAGGAGACTTGAAGCTTTCTTT,CAISGKDRRLEAFF
TRBV6-5,NA,NA,TRBJ1-5,TGTGCCAGCAGGCGGGACGGATTCAATCAGCCCCAGCATTTT,CASRRDGFNQPQHF
TRBV4-2,NA,NA,TRBJ2-7,TGTGCCAGCAGCCAAGATAGGGCAGGGGAGACCGAGCAGTACTTC,CASSQDRAGETEQYF
TRBV18,NA,TRBD1,TRBJ1-5,TGTGCCAGCTCACCCTTTACTCTACAGGGGGCAAGCAATCAGCCCCAGCATTTT,CASSPFTLQGASNQPQHF
TRBV6-5,NA,NA,TRBJ2-6,TGTGCCAGCAGTTATCGTCCGGGTTCAGGGGCCAACGTCCTGACTTTC,CASSYRPGSGANVLTF
TRBV7-2,NA,NA,TRBJ2-3,TGTGCCAGCAGCTTAGCGTACGGGCTAGCGCCTAGCACAGATACGCAGTATTTT,CASSLAYGLAPSTDTQYF
TRBV28,NA,TRBD1,TRBJ2-1,TGTGCCAGCAGTTTACAGGGGGCCGGTTCCAATGAGCAGTTCTTC,CASSLQGAGSNEQFF
TRBV9,NA,NA,TRBJ1-5,TGTGCCAGCAGCGTAGAGGATGGGTGGGACAACAATCAGCCCCAGCATTTT,CASSVEDGWDNNQPQHF
TRBV7-9,NA,NA,TRBJ1-1,TGTGCCAGCAGCATTAGTTATACCCGGGACACCTTGAACACTGAAGCTTTCTTT,CASSISYTRDTLNTEAFF
TRBV5-1,NA,NA,TRBJ1-4,TGCGCCAGCAGCGCCGCGGGATGGGCTAATGAAAAACTGTTTTTT,CASSAAGWANEKLFF
TRBV2,NA,TRBD1,TRBJ1-2,TGTGCCGGAGAAATAATGACAGGGTTTAACTATGGCTACACCTTC,CAGEIMTGFNYGYTF
TRBV5-4,NA,TRBD2,TRBJ2-4,TGTGCCAGCAGCTTGGCCGGACTGGGAGGGCACATTCAGTACTTC,CASSLAGLGGHIQYF
TRBV20-1,NA,TRBD2,TRBJ2-7,TGCAGTGCTAGTTTACTAGCGGGAACCGGCGAGCAGTACTTC,CSASLLAGTGEQYF
TRBV5-1,NA,NA,TRBJ1-3,TGCGCCAGCAGCTTGCTTGACAGCGCACGAAACGGAGGAAACACCATATATTTT,CASSLLDSARNGGNTIYF
TRBV4-2,NA,NA,TRBJ2-7,TGTGCCAGCAGCCAAACGGGCGAGCAGTACTTC,CASSQTGEQYF
TRBV7-7,NA,TRBD1,TRBJ2-7,TGTGCTAGCAGCCTACGGACAGGGGGAGAGCAGTACTTC,CASSLRTGGEQYF
TRBV5-4,NA,NA,TRBJ2-3,TGTGCCAGCAGCCCCACAGGTACGCGCACAGATACGCAGTATTTT,CASSPTGTRTDTQYF
TRBV10-3,NA,NA,TRBJ1-5,TGTGGGGCGGGGCCGGCGGGTAGCAATCAGCCCCAGCATTTT,CGAGPAGSNQPQHF
TRBV3-1/TRBV3-2,once,TRBD2,TRBJ2-7,TGTGCCAGCAGCCTCGGACTAGCGTACGAGCAGTACTTC,CASSLGLAYEQYF
TRBV6-6,NA,NA,TRBJ1-4,TGTGCCAGCTCCCTAGGAAATGAAAAACTGTTTTTT,CASSLGNEKLFF
TRBV4-2,NA,TRBD2,TRBJ2-7,TGTGCCAGCAGCCAAGATCCATTAAGGGAGGGCTCCTACGAGCAGTACTTC,CASSQDPLREGSYEQYF
TRBV4-1,NA,TRBD2,TRBJ2-1,TGCGCCAGCAGCCGTACCGGGACTAGTAGCAATGAGCAGTTCTTC,CASSRTGTSSNEQFF
TRBV7-6,NA,NA,TRBJ2-7,TGTGCCAGCAGCTCTCTAGAAAGCTACGAGCAGTACTTC,CASSSLESYEQYF
TRBV29-1,NA,NA,TRBJ2-1,TGCAGCGTTGAAGAAAGCCAGGGCGGTGTGGGGCAGTTCTTC,CSVEESQGGVGQFF
TRBV28,NA,NA,TRBJ2-7,TGTGCCAGCAGGTCATACACCGGTCAGGGGGGCATAGAGCAGTACTTC,CASRSYTGQGGIEQYF
TRBV13,NA,TRBD2,TRBJ2-3,TGTGCCAGCAGCTCCGCAGACGGGAGGGCGGGCGATACGCAGTATTTT,CASSSADGRAGDTQYF
TRBV24-1,NA,TRBD1,TRBJ2-2,TGTGCCACCAGTGAAGCCGGGACAGGGGGCTCCGGGGAGCTGTTTTTT,CATSEAGTGGSGELFF
TRBV24-1,NA,TRBD2,TRBJ2-1,TGTGCCACCAGTGATCGAGCGGGAAGGCGGAGGAATGAGCAGTTCTTC,CATSDRAGRRRNEQFF
TRBV27,NA,TRBD1,TRBJ2-1,TGTGCCAGCAGTCGGACAGGGATCGATGAGCAGTTCTTC,CASSRTGIDEQFF
TRBV18,NA,NA,TRBJ1-4,TGTGCCAGCTCACCATCGGGTAAATCGGGTGAAAAACTGTTTTTT,CASSPSGKSGEKLFF
TRBV5-1,NA,TRBD2,TRBJ2-3,TGCGCCAGCCACGACATCACTAGCGGGAGTGTCGCAGATACGCAGTATTTT,CASHDITSGSVADTQYF
TRBV6-1,many,NA,TRBJ2-1,TGTGCCAGCCTTAGCGGCAATGAGCAGTTCTTC,CASLSGNEQFF
TRBV4-3,NA,NA,TRBJ2-3,TGCGCCAGCAGCCAAGAGAAGCGCAACACAGATACGCAGTATTTT,CASSQEKRNTDTQYF
TRBV7-9,NA,TRBD2,TRBJ2-2,TGTGCCAGCAGCCCCCGTTTTGGACTAGCGGGAGTTGGCGGGGAGCTGTTTTTT,CASSPRFGLAGVGGELFF
TRBV15,NA,NA,TRBJ1-5,TGTGCCACCAGCAGATCGACAGGTATTCAGCCCCAGCATTTT,CATSRSTGIQPQHF
TRBV10-2,NA,NA,TRBJ1-4,TGCGCCAGCAAGCAGGGTTTGAGGGAAAAACTGTTTTTT,CASKQGLREKLFF
TRBV28,NA,TRBD2,TRBJ2-1,TGTGCCAGCAGCTTAAAACTGGGACTACCGTACAATGAGCAGTTCTTC,CASSLKLGLPYNEQFF
TRBV15,NA,TRBD1,TRBJ1-1,TGTGCCACCAGCAGAACTGGGACAGCGAACACTGAAGCTTTCTTT,CATSRTGTANTEAFF
TRBV7-9,NA,TRBD1,TRBJ1-6,TGTGCCAGCAGCCCGACAGGGGGCATTTCCTATAATTCACCCCTCCACTTT,CASSPTGGISYNSPLHF